What follows are 27 T cell receptor beta chains derived from one specimen sequenced in a study of metastatic and nonmetastatic thyroid tumors. TCRdb redid the clone calls on the PCR reads using MiXCR. The sample gives approximately 12,000 clones, roughly 31% of which show up once; 15% to 18% is in the top ten. Patients were all untreated before their thyroid surgery. Sample: tumor tissue. The receptors were gathered from a male donor with papillary thyroid cancer or a benign thyroid nodule (not recorded which). Some clones in this sample may be carry-over from other donors' samples.

This chain joins TRBV20-1 and TRBJ1-2; 9 nucleotides agree with TRBD1. There are 13 residues in the CDR3. Germline CDR1 is DFQATT and CDR2 is SNEGSKA (reference sequence). Unmatched junction bases numbered 10, after V lost 6 bases and J lost 8 bases. The CDR3 sequence is CSAPGTGLRGYTF. DNA of the CDR3: TGCAGTGCACCCGGGACAGGGTTGCGCGGCTACACCTTC.

This clone has only a few counts. CDR3 sequence (DNA): TGTGCCAGCAGCCCGGGGGGCTTCAGCGGCTACACCTTC. This codes for CASSPGGFSGYTF. This chain joins TRBV28 and TRBJ1-2; TRBD1 might be the D (6 bases). V was cut by 6 bases and J by 8 bases, with 16 bases left in between. This CDR3 contains 13 residues. Germline V gene lookup returns CDR1 MDHEN and CDR2 SYDVKM.

The CDR3 loop is CASSDSSGSGANVLTF. The CDR3 coding sequence is TGTGCCAGCAGTGACTCTAGCGGCTCTGGGGCCAACGTCCTGACTTTC. This chain connects TRBV6-4 to TRBJ2-6, with TRBD2 as a possible D gene (6 bases). The ends were cut back, 0 bases at V and 0 bases at J, with 6 bases in the middle. Looked up from germline, CDR1 is MRHNA and CDR2 is SNTAGT. The CDR3 consists of 16 residues.

V gene TRBV5-1 combines with J gene TRBJ2-1, with a tentative D call TRBD2 (5 bases). This CDR3 comprises 13 residues. Germline V CDR1 and CDR2: SGHRS, YFSETQ. V was clipped by 3 bases and J by 4 bases, with 8 bases between them. For the CDR3, the DNA is TGCGCCAGCAGCTGGGAGCGGTACAATGAGCAGTTCTTC. It specifies CASSWERYNEQFF.

This clone was seen a few times. J is TRBJ2-4 and V is TRBV20-1, with D maybe TRBD2 (6 bases). The germline V gene has CDR1 DFQATT and CDR2 SNEGSKA (reference sequence). The germline V and J ends were trimmed by 0 bases and 2 bases, with 11 bases remaining between them. There are 15 residues in the CDR3. The CDR3 sequence is CSARDRDLTKNIQYF. The CDR3, as DNA: TGCAGTGCTAGAGATCGGGACTTAACCAAAAACATTCAGTACTTC.

The J gene is TRBJ2-5, the V gene TRBV6-2 or TRBV6-3, with TRBD2 identical over 7 bases. There are 13 residues in the CDR3. The V gene end was trimmed by 7 bases and the J gene end by 1 base; junction bases not matched to a gene: 3. From germline, CDR1 is MNHEY and CDR2 SVGEGT. Written as DNA, the CDR3 is TGTGCCAGCATCGCTAGCGGCCAAGAGACCCAGTACTTC. This translates into CASIASGQETQYF.

This clone came up once. V gene TRBV7-8 combines with J gene TRBJ2-7; no clear D gene. V was shortened by 6 bases and J by 0 bases, with 9 bases between the two germline ends. CDR3 length: 13 amino acids. CDR1 SGHVS and CDR2 FQNEAQ come from the germline V gene. CDR3 region: CASSTPSSYEQYF. The CDR3 DNA sequence: TGTGCCAGCAGTACACCCAGCTCCTACGAGCAGTACTTC. Drawing the rest from reference TRBV7-8 and TRBJ2-7, the complete variable domain is GAGVSQSPRYKVAKRGQDVALRCDPISGHVSLFWYQQALGQGPEFLTYFQNEAQLDKSGLPSDRFFAERPEGSVSTLKIQRTQQEDSAVYLCASSTPSSYEQYFGPGTRLTVT.

The chain recombines TRBV20-1 with TRBJ2-1; 7 bases match TRBD2. The CDR3 extends over 16 amino acids. The J segment lost 3 bases and the V segment lost 1 base, leaving 9 bases of the junction unmatched. Germline-derived CDR1 and CDR2 are DFQATT and SNEGSKA (reference sequence). CDR3 coding DNA: TGCAGTGCTAGAGCTCGGGGCGGGAGTGTCTACAATGAGCAGTTCTTC. Protein sequence: CSARARGGSVYNEQFF.

The rearrangement uses TRBV5-6 and TRBJ2-7; possible D gene TRBD1, 5 bases. The CDR3 spans 14 residues. V was shortened by 0 bases and J by 2 bases, with 9 bases between the two germline ends. Germline lookup yields CDR1 SGHDT and CDR2 YYEEEE. The CDR3 DNA reads TGTGCCAGCAGCTTGGGAGAAGGGGCCTACGAGCAGTACTTC. Amino acid sequence: CASSLGEGAYEQYF.

This clone was counted at least ten times. This rearrangement joins TRBV7-3 to TRBJ2-2, with 8 bases fitting TRBD2. CDR1 is SGHTA and CDR2 is FQGTGA in the germline V gene. V lost 2 bases to trimming and J lost 0 bases; unmatched junction nucleotides: 2. This CDR3 has 16 amino acids. CDR3 coding DNA: TGTGCCAGCAGCTTAGCGGGGGGCGCGAACACCGGGGAGCTGTTTTTT. Encoded protein: CASSLAGGANTGELFF. Drawing the rest from reference TRBV7-3 and TRBJ2-2, the complete variable domain is GAGVSQTPSNKVTEKGKYVELRCDPISGHTALYWYRQSLGQGPEFLIYFQGTGAADDSGLPNDRFFAVRPEGSVSTLKIQRTERGDSAVYLCASSLAGGANTGELFFGEGSRLTVL.

The chain employs TRBV20-1 and TRBJ2-7, with 9 positions matching TRBD1. Trimming took 6 bases from V and 7 from J; bases not matched to a gene: 4. Per germline, CDR1 DFQATT and CDR2 SNEGSKA (reference sequence). This CDR3 comprises 11 residues. The CDR3 loop reads CSAGTGREQYF. DNA of the CDR3: TGCAGTGCCGGGACAGGGCGTGAGCAGTACTTC.

This clone showed up many times. V is TRBV20-1 and J is TRBJ1-1; D may be TRBD1 (6 bases). V was shortened by 7 bases and J by 4 bases, with 19 bases between the two germline ends. Germline V CDR1 and CDR2: DFQATT, SNEGSKA (reference sequence). CDR3 length: 14 residues. The CDR3 loop reads CSGGNRARGTEAFF. CDR3 bases: TGCAGTGGGGGAAATCGGGCCAGGGGCACTGAAGCTTTCTTT.

This clone has a handful of counts. V usage is TRBV20-1 and J usage is TRBJ2-7, with D unresolved. The CDR3 is 13 amino acids. Germline V gene data show CDR1 as DFQATT and CDR2 as SNEGSKA (reference sequence). Trimming stripped 4 bases from V and 2 bases from J, with 12 bases between. This chain's CDR3 is CSAKTELTYEQYF. DNA for the CDR3: TGCAGTGCTAAAACGGAGCTTACCTACGAGCAGTACTTC.

This clone was recorded many times. The CDR3 coding sequence is TGTGCCAGCAGCTTGTGGGGGGACACTAGCACAGATACGCAGTATTTT. Its protein product is CASSLWGDTSTDTQYF. The chain is built from TRBV5-6 and TRBJ2-3; D is perhaps TRBD1 or TRBD2 (6 bases each). Deletions cut 1 base from V and 0 bases from J, with 12 bases between. Germline V gene lookup returns CDR1 SGHDT and CDR2 YYEEEE. The CDR3 loop spans 16 amino acids.

This clone was detected once. The chain's CDR3 is CASSLGTSGGGYTF. The CDR3 DNA follows: TGTGCCAGCAGCTTAGGAACGTCCGGAGGTGGCTACACCTTC. The genes are TRBV7-8 and TRBJ1-2; no reliable D call. CDR3 size: 14 residues. Germline CDR1 reads SGHVS; CDR2 reads FQNEAQ. V was cut by 1 base and J by 7 bases, with 13 bases left in between.

The table lists this clone with a count of one. The chain has TRBV18 and TRBJ1-5; D is unclear. Germline values: CDR1 KGHSH, CDR2 LQKENI. CDR3 length: 13 amino acids. The ends were cut back, 6 bases at V and 6 bases at J, with 12 bases in the middle. Here the CDR3 DNA reads TGTGCCAGCTCCCTAAGGGAAGGTCAGCCCCAGCATTTT. Protein sequence: CASSLREGQPQHF.

The rearrangement joins TRBV20-1 to TRBJ2-7; 10 bases are a match to TRBD2. This CDR3 contains 14 residues. Looked up from germline, CDR1 is DFQATT and CDR2 is SNEGSKA (reference sequence). The CDR3 region has the DNA TGCGGAGCGCTAGAGCGGGAGGGGGTCCACGAGCAGTACGTC. It translates to CGALEREGVHEQYV.

The J gene is TRBJ2-1, the V gene TRBV6-2 or TRBV6-3, with D perhaps TRBD2 (6 bases). Trimming cost V 5 bases and J 4 bases, with 9 bases left between them. Germline loops: CDR1 MNHEY, CDR2 SVGEGT. This CDR3 spans 13 amino acids. The CDR3 sequence is CASSRLGYNEQFF. The CDR3 nucleotides read TGTGCCAGCAGTCGACTAGGGTACAATGAGCAGTTCTTC.

This clone was counted between two and nine times. J is TRBJ2-7 and V is TRBV28; D is possibly TRBD1 (5 bases). The length of the CDR3 is 15 residues. Germline-derived CDR1 and CDR2 are MDHEN and SYDVKM. Trimming took 7 bases from V and 3 from J, leaving 19 bases between them. CDR3 region: CASITRCRQGYEQYF. CDR3 in DNA: TGTGCCAGCATTACCCGGTGTAGGCAGGGCTACGAGCAGTACTTC.

The gene calls are TRBV11-3 and TRBJ2-7, with D hard to call. The ends were cut back, 5 bases at V and 2 bases at J, with 10 bases in the middle. Per germline, CDR1 SGHNT and CDR2 YENEEA. The CDR3 has 13 amino acids. CDR3: CASSPTDTYEQYF. CDR3 coding DNA: TGTGCCAGCAGCCCGACTGACACCTACGAGCAGTACTTC.

V usage is TRBV5-1 and J usage is TRBJ2-3; D is uncertain. V gave up 6 bases and J gave up 1 base, with 12 bases separating them. From germline, CDR1 is SGHRS and CDR2 YFSETQ. The CDR3 is made up of 14 amino acids. The CDR3 region is CASTRGQGTDTQYF. The CDR3, as DNA: TGCGCCAGCACCCGTGGGCAGGGCACAGATACGCAGTATTTT.

The CDR3 region has the DNA TGCGCCAGCAGCTTGGTAGGCACAGATACGCAGTATTTT. Residues: CASSLVGTDTQYF. The rearrangement joins TRBV5-1 to TRBJ2-3; D uncertain. The CDR3 covers 13 residues. V gave up 0 bases and J gave up 1 base, with 3 bases separating them. From germline, CDR1 is SGHRS and CDR2 YFSETQ.

This clone is medium-sized (0.01 to 0.1%). The chain employs TRBV6-2 or TRBV6-3 and TRBJ2-3; 12 nucleotides agree with TRBD2. Germline CDR1 is MNHEY and CDR2 is SVGEGT. Trimming at V came to 5 bases and at J to 6 bases, leaving 9 bases not matched to a gene. The CDR3 spans 16 residues. The CDR3 here is CASSSPSGRASDTQYF. The CDR3 coding sequence is TGTGCCAGCAGTAGCCCTAGCGGGAGGGCATCGGATACGCAGTATTTT.

The chain has TRBV28 and TRBJ1-1, with D unresolved. The germline CDR1 and CDR2 sequences are MDHEN and SYDVKM. The CDR3 is made up of 12 amino acids. V dropped 5 bases and J dropped 4 bases, with 8 bases sitting between them. CDR3: CASSLLSTEAFF. CDR3 coding DNA: TGTGCCAGCAGTCTTCTTTCCACTGAAGCTTTCTTT. Full variable domain (missing parts from reference TRBV28 and TRBJ1-1): DVKVTQSSRYLVKRTGEKVFLECVQDMDHENMFWYRQDPGLGLRLIYFSYDVKMKEKGDIPEGYSVSREKKERFSLILESASTNQTSMYLCASSLLSTEAFFGQGTRLTVV.

The count of this clone is one. The rearrangement joins TRBV20-1 to TRBJ2-7, with 10 bases identical to TRBD2. After removal of 6 bases from V and 6 bases from J, the junction contained 11 bases not matched to a gene. CDR1 is DFQATT, CDR2 SNEGSKA, per germline (reference sequence). This CDR3 has 14 amino acids. CDR3 sequence reads: CSALEREGFLEQYV. CDR3 bases: TGCAGTGCGCTAGAGCGGGAGGGGTTCCTCGAGCAGTACGTC.

The chain couples TRBV20-1 to TRBJ2-2; 7 bases match TRBD2. This CDR3 region has 15 residues. The V gene end was trimmed by 0 bases and the J gene end by 3 bases; junction bases not matched to a gene: 4. Germline CDR1 reads DFQATT; CDR2 reads SNEGSKA (reference sequence). This chain's CDR3 is CSAREAGRDTGELFF. The CDR3 DNA reads TGCAGTGCTAGAGAGGCGGGGAGGGACACCGGGGAGCTGTTTTTT.

About this clone itself: At one end, the junction sequence differs from germline, possibly due to a read error. The genes are TRBV7-2 and TRBJ1-2, with 7 bases aligning to TRBD1. The germline V gene encodes CDR1 SGHTA and CDR2 FQGNSA. This CDR3 has 16 amino acids. For the CDR3, the DNA is TGTGCCAGCAGCCTTGGCGGGACAGTCGAAGTCTATGTCTACTCCTTC. This sequence encodes CASSLGGTVEVYVYSF. The full variable domain, rest sourced from reference TRBV7-2 and TRBJ1-2, is GAGVSQSPSNKVTEKGKDVELRCDPISGHTALYWYRQSLGQGLEFLIYFQGNSAPDKSGLPSDRFSAERTGGSVSTLTIQRTQQEDSAVYLCASSLGGTVEVYVYSFGSGTRLTVV.